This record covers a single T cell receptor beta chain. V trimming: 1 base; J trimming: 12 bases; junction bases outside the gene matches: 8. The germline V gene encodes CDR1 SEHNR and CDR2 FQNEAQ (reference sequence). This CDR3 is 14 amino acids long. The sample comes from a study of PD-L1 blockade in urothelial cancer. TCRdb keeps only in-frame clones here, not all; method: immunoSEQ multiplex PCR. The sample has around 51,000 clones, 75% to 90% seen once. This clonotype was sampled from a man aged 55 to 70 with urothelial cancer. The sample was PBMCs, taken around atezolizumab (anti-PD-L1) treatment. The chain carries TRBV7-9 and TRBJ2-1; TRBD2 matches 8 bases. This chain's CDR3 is CASSLVAAGGGQFF. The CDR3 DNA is TGTGCCAGCAGCTTAGTCGCCGCCGGGGGGGGGCAGTTCTTC.